The 27 T cell receptor beta chains given below trace back to one sample, sequenced in a study of read filtering for tumor transcriptome and immune sequencing. The library was built from roughly 400 ng RNA with molecular barcoded adaptors for alpha/delta and beta/gamma chains. TCRdb fed the reads into MiXCR, producing one record per CDR3 protein. The table records tens of thousands of distinct CDR3 sequences, approximately 15% of them present only once. Sequenced material: a population of CD138-negative cells sorted from bone marrow. Receptors originate from a donor at least 40 years old with multiple myeloma.

This clonotype was observed many times. The rearrangement joins TRBV6-5 to TRBJ2-1, with D possibly matching TRBD2 (6 bases). The CDR3 has 15 amino acids. The ends were cut back, 5 bases at V and 1 base at J, with 12 bases in the middle. In germline, CDR1 is MNHEY, CDR2 SVGAGI. CDR3 in amino acids: CASSTGLSSYNEQFF. The CDR3 nucleotides read TGTGCCAGCAGTACGGGACTTTCTTCCTACAATGAGCAGTTCTTC.

This clonotype has at least ten counts. This chain connects TRBV25-1 to TRBJ2-4, with 11 bases fitting TRBD1. This CDR3 is built from 16 residues. CDR1 and CDR2 from the germline V gene are MGHDK and SYGVNS. The V segment lost 1 base and the J segment 3 bases; nucleotides outside the gene matches: 2. The CDR3 is CASSEWGTGGKNIQYF. Here the CDR3 DNA reads TGTGCCAGCAGTGAATGGGGGACAGGGGGCAAAAACATTCAGTACTTC.

The genes are TRBV20-1 and TRBJ2-3; D remains ambiguous. CDR1 and CDR2 from the germline V gene are DFQATT and SNEGSKA (reference sequence). CDR3 length equals 15 residues. The germline V and J ends were trimmed by 2 bases and 5 bases, with 17 bases remaining between them. The DNA for the CDR3 is TGCAGTGCTAGATCGTCGCTCGAGAAGGGAGATACGCAGTATTTT. Translated, it gives CSARSSLEKGDTQYF.

In this sample, this clonotype turned up many times. This chain joins TRBV18 and TRBJ2-3; D perhaps matches TRBD1 (6 bases). The CDR3 is 14 residues long. V lost 3 bases and J lost 3, with 10 bases in between. CDR1 is KGHSH and CDR2 is LQKENI in the germline V gene. The CDR3 here is CASSPTQGTDTQYF. DNA for the CDR3: TGTGCCAGCTCACCGACCCAGGGGACAGATACGCAGTATTTT.

This clonotype has more than one count but fewer than ten. The chain has TRBV12-3 or TRBV12-4 and TRBJ2-2; maybe TRBD1 (5 bases). CDR3 length: 18 amino acids. The V gene lost 6 bases and the J gene lost 2 bases, with 22 bases spanning the gap. As DNA, the CDR3 is TGTGCCAGCAGCCCGTTAGGGGAATACAACCGAAACACCGGGGAGCTGTTTTTT. This gives the protein CASSPLGEYNRNTGELFF.

The sample holds many counts of this clonotype. The gene calls are TRBV5-1 and TRBJ1-5; TRBD1 agrees at 8 bases. The CDR3 covers 16 residues. The germline V gene has CDR1 SGHRS and CDR2 YFSETQ. J was trimmed by 1 base and V by 0 bases; bases with no gene match: 3. This CDR3 reads CASSLDGQGSNQPQHF. CDR3 bases: TGCGCCAGCAGCTTGGATGGACAGGGAAGCAATCAGCCCCAGCATTTT.

This chain uses TRBV5-8 with TRBJ1-5, with 7 bases fitting TRBD1. The trim removed 2 bases at V and 5 bases at J, leaving 7 bases unmatched. CDR3 length: 15 residues. From germline, CDR1 is SGHTS and CDR2 YDEGEE. The DNA of the CDR3 is TGTGCCAGCAGCTTACTTTGGACAGGAGATCAGCCCCAGCATTTT. Translation gives CASSLLWTGDQPQHF. The full variable domain, rest sourced from reference TRBV5-8 and TRBJ1-5, is EAGVTQSPTHLIKTRGQQATLRCSPISGHTSVYWYQQALGLGLQFLLWYDEGEERNRGNFPPRFSGRQFPNYSSELNVNALELEDSALYLCASSLLWTGDQPQHFGDGTRLSIL.

This clonotype was found many times. The CDR3 DNA reads as TGTGCCAGCAGCTCCTCAGGGAGTACTGAAGCTTTCTTT. It specifies CASSSSGSTEAFF. The chain has TRBV7-2 and TRBJ1-1; D is perhaps TRBD1 (5 bases). The CDR3 runs to 13 residues. Germline CDR1 and CDR2: SGHTA and FQGNSA. V lost 4 bases and J 5 bases, leaving 11 bases between the germline ends.

This clonotype has a count of ten or more. J is TRBJ1-1 and V is TRBV5-1; TRBD1 is a possible D gene (5 bases). V lost 5 bases and J 1 base, leaving 12 bases between the germline ends. The CDR3 is made up of 14 amino acids. The V gene's germline CDR1 is SGHRS and CDR2 YFSETQ. Here the CDR3 reads CASRRGLQNTEAFF. The CDR3 DNA sequence: TGCGCCAGCAGACGGGGACTCCAGAACACTGAAGCTTTCTTT.

As concerns this clonotype: Germline is not matched at one junction end, which may reflect a read error. The chain couples TRBV6-6 to TRBJ2-5, with D unclear. Germline assignment: CDR1 MNHNY and CDR2 SVGAGI (reference sequence). The CDR3 totals 12 residues. The chain's CDR3 is CSSSPIQETQYF. CDR3 sequence (DNA): TGTTCCAGCAGTCCAATACAAGAGACCCAGTACTTC.

In regard to this clonotype: This could be a read error, since a much larger clone is one nucleotide away. Given the absence of the conserved phenylalanine or tryptophan at the CDR3 end, a read error is likely. V usage is TRBV28 and J usage is TRBJ2-7; possibly TRBD2 for D (5 bases). With 7 bases removed from V and 0 bases from J, the gap between germline ends came to 13 bases. Per germline, CDR1 MDHEN and CDR2 SYDVKM. The CDR3 sequence is 14 residues long. The CDR3 region is CASMVGEHSYEQYL. The CDR3 DNA reads as TGTGCCAGCATGGTCGGGGAGCACTCCTACGAGCAGTACCTC.

This clonotype was picked up many times. The chain links TRBV27 to TRBJ2-7; D might be TRBD2 (6 bases). V lost 3 bases to trimming and J lost 2 bases, with 14 bases between them. Germline V gives CDR1 MNHEY, CDR2 SMNVEV (reference sequence). This CDR3 has 15 residues. The CDR3 protein is CASSFRPEGTYEQYF. CDR3 bases: TGTGCCAGCAGTTTCCGGCCGGAGGGTACCTACGAGCAGTACTTC.

This clonotype was detected a few times. V gene TRBV3-1 combines with J gene TRBJ2-2; 8 bases are shared with TRBD2. J was trimmed by 5 bases and V by 1 base; bases with no gene match: 9. The CDR3 runs to 17 residues. Germline CDR1 reads LGHDT; CDR2 reads YNNKEL (reference sequence). In DNA, the CDR3 is TGTGCCAGCAGCCAAGCCGGAGCGGGAGCTCGAACCGGGGAGCTGTTTTTT. Its translation: CASSQAGAGARTGELFF.

In its sample, this clonotype was seen once. The chain uses TRBV18 and TRBJ2-6; D is uncertain. The V and J ends lost 9 bases and 5 bases respectively, with 11 bases between them. CDR1 and CDR2 from the germline V gene are KGHSH and LQKENI. There are 13 residues in the CDR3. CDR3 nucleotides: TGTGCCAGGCCCACTCTTAGGGCCAACGTCCTGACTTTC. Protein sequence: CARPTLRANVLTF. The full variable domain, completed using reference TRBV18 and TRBJ2-6, is NAGVMQNPRHLVRRRGQEARLRCSPMKGHSHVYWYRQLPEEGLKFMVYLQKENIIDESGMPKERFSAEFPKEGPSILRIQQVVRGDSAAYFCARPTLRANVLTFGAGSRLTVL.

This clonotype was detected a few times. A much larger clone differs from this one at a single base, so this may be a read error. The genes are TRBV29-1 and TRBJ2-7; 7 positions match TRBD2. The trim removed 3 bases at V and 2 bases at J, leaving 13 bases unmatched. This CDR3 contains 16 residues. The germline gives CDR1 SQVTM, CDR2 ANQGSEA. DNA for the CDR3: TGCAGCGTTGAGCCAGGGACGGGAGGTGGAGCCTACGAGCAGTACTTC. It encodes CSVEPGTGGGAYEQYF.

This clonotype was seen at least ten times. This chain uses TRBV5-1 with TRBJ2-6; the D is unclear. CDR1 is SGHRS and CDR2 is YFSETQ in the germline V gene. V gave up 1 base and J gave up 2 bases, with 10 bases separating them. The CDR3 spans 16 residues. The CDR3 spells CASSLIARAGANVLTF. In nucleotides, the CDR3 is TGCGCCAGCAGCTTGATCGCTAGAGCTGGGGCCAACGTCCTGACTTTC. Variable domain in full (rest from reference TRBV5-1 and TRBJ2-6): KAGVTQTPRYLIKTRGQQVTLSCSPISGHRSVSWYQQTPGQGLQFLFEYFSETQRNKGNFPGRFSGRQFSNSRSEMNVSTLELGDSALYLCASSLIARAGANVLTFGAGSRLTVL.

With respect to this clonotype: A much bigger clone sits one base away, suggesting this may be a read error. J is TRBJ1-6 and V is TRBV7-2, with TRBD1 matching over 7 bases. The CDR3 length is 16 residues. Unmatched junction bases numbered 12, after V lost 8 bases and J lost 5 bases. Germline assignment: CDR1 SGHTA and CDR2 FQGNSA. CDR3 nucleotide sequence: TGTGCCAGCCTTCCCGGGGGGAGGGGGCATAATTCACCCCTCCACTTT. It specifies CASLPGGRGHNSPLHF.

Ten or more counts support this clonotype. The gene calls are TRBV19 and TRBJ2-7; perhaps TRBD1 as D (7 bases). CDR1 LNHDA and CDR2 SQIVND come from the germline V gene (reference sequence). The CDR3 has 13 amino acids. Deletions cut 6 bases from V and 4 bases from J, with 13 bases between. The CDR3 loop is CASSLTGRYEQYF. Here the CDR3 DNA reads TGTGCCAGTAGCCTGACAGGGAGGTACGAGCAGTACTTC.

This clonotype was counted a few times. The chain has TRBV20-1 and TRBJ2-7, with D possibly being TRBD1 (5 bases). The length of the CDR3 is 14 residues. Germline V gene data show CDR1 as DFQATT and CDR2 as SNEGSKA (reference sequence). With 4 bases removed from V and 3 bases from J, the gap between germline ends came to 16 bases. CDR3 protein: CSATSRGRFYEQYF. CDR3 bases: TGCAGTGCTACCAGTAGGGGTCGCTTCTACGAGCAGTACTTC.

This clonotype was seen at least ten times. In DNA, the CDR3 is TGTGCCACCAGTGAAATAAATGAGCAGTTCTTC. Its protein product is CATSEINEQFF. The chain recombines TRBV24-1 with TRBJ2-1, with D hard to call. CDR3 size: 11 residues. Trimming cost V 4 bases and J 7 bases, with 4 bases left between them. In germline, CDR1 is KGHDR, CDR2 SFDVKD.

In its sample, this clonotype was seen a few times. The rearrangement uses TRBV5-1 and TRBJ2-5; D gene ambiguous. This CDR3 has 12 amino acids. Trimming left V 2 bases short and J 5 bases short, with 7 bases between. Looked up from germline, CDR1 is SGHRS and CDR2 is YFSETQ. The CDR3 bases are TGCGCCAGCAGCTTTTTTCAGGAGACCCAGTACTTC. Protein product: CASSFFQETQYF.

This clonotype was counted many times. The V call is TRBV15, the J call TRBJ2-1; TRBD2 agrees at 9 bases. The CDR3 sequence is 17 residues long. Trimming removed 1 base from V and 8 bases from J; junction bases left unmatched: 12. In germline, CDR1 is LNHNV, CDR2 YYDKDF (reference sequence). CDR3 DNA: TGTGCCACCAGCAGAGGACCCGGGACTAGCTATACCGATGAGCAGTTCTTC. This gives the protein CATSRGPGTSYTDEQFF.

The chain has TRBV27 and TRBJ2-6; D may correspond to TRBD1 or TRBD2 (5 bases each). V lost 4 bases and J lost 0, with 13 bases in between. This CDR3 spans 17 amino acids. Germline V lookup: CDR1 MNHEY, CDR2 SMNVEV (reference sequence). CDR3 region: CASSSDRGRSGANVLTF. DNA of the CDR3: TGTGCCAGCAGTTCAGACCGGGGCCGCTCTGGGGCCAACGTCCTGACTTTC.

As for this clonotype: A read error is possible here, since a much larger clone lies one base away. It is unclear where the CDR3 begins or ends on the DNA, so no DNA is shown, and the CDR3 is as TCRdb lists it. The CDR3 here is CASSTSASNYEQYF. The chain carries TRBV19 and TRBJ2-7. CDR1 and CDR2 from the germline V gene are LNHDA and SQIVND (reference sequence). Counting both end residues, the CDR3 totals 14 amino acids.

There are a few counts of this clonotype. The genes are TRBV7-9 and TRBJ1-1; D is undetermined. This CDR3 is built from 15 residues. Germline CDR1 reads SEHNR; CDR2 reads FQNEAQ (reference sequence). Trimming pared 0 bases from V and 3 bases from J, leaving 11 bases between. The CDR3 DNA is TGTGCCAGCAGCTTAGCAAACAGTAGGTACACTGAAGCTTTCTTT. Translating gives CASSLANSRYTEAFF.

This clonotype has ten or more counts. The chain combines TRBV10-2 with TRBJ2-3; tentatively, D is TRBD2 (6 bases). The CDR3 has 17 amino acids. In germline, CDR1 is WSHSY, CDR2 SAAADI. Trimming left V 2 bases short and J 6 bases short, with 21 bases between. The CDR3 DNA sequence: TGCGCCAGCAGTGAGCCAGACGGGACTCTCACTTCGGATACGCAGTATTTT. Translating it yields CASSEPDGTLTSDTQYF.

This clonotype was seen only a few times. CDR3 protein: CASSTGTGNNEQFF. The CDR3 DNA sequence: TGTGCCAGCAGCACCGGGACAGGTAACAATGAGCAGTTCTTC. The chain links TRBV6-2 or TRBV6-3 to TRBJ2-1, with 8 bases matching TRBD1. V was clipped by 6 bases and J by 5 bases; unmatched bases: 6. The CDR3 is 14 amino acids. CDR1 MNHEY and CDR2 SVGEGT come from the germline V gene.